A single T cell receptor beta chain is shown here with its context. The entry originates in a study of blood T cell repertoires in COVID-19. Study-level information: Sources were T cells, B-cell-depleted T cells, or PBMCs; the material itself was cDNA or gDNA.

V lost 0 bases, J lost 4 bases, and 7 bases lay in between. This CDR3 region has 14 residues. Looked up from germline, CDR1 is LGHNA and CDR2 is YNFKEQ. Per the authors' pipeline: Estimation of nucleated cell counts was performed using reference gene primer amplification. The method was immunoSEQ multiplex PCR; TCRdb's version includes in-frame clones alone and lacks a portion of them. The DNA gave D and trimming, while V, J and clone size come from that table. This sample has about 180,000 clones, with about 84% found just once. The origin of this receptor is a human donor in a cohort sampled during active COVID-19. This sequence joins TRBV4-2 and TRBJ1-5; no reliable D call. Sequencing was done on a sample of peripheral blood. The CDR3 loop reads CASSQDGGNQPQHF. The DNA for the CDR3 is TGTGCCAGCAGCCAAGATGGCGGGAATCAGCCCCAGCATTTT.